The rows below give T cell receptor beta chains drawn from one sample of a study of shared clonotypes between healthy human individuals. The method was immunoSEQ multiplex PCR; TCRdb's version includes in-frame clones alone and lacks a portion of them. The table includes about 460,000 clones, 60% to 80% detected once. The material sequenced was PBMCs. The receptor set was obtained from a woman in her thirties or forties in good health. Some clones in this sample may be carry-over from other donors' samples. CDR3s include the opening cysteine and the closing phenylalanine or tryptophan. The D gene is left open where the match is weak. Size tells how often a clone was seen (once, few, many) or the class of an expanded clone, and some rows leave it out.

TRBD2 | TRBJ2-1 | - | TRBV7-9 | TGTGCCAGCAGCTTAGGACTAGCGGGAGGTGAGCAGTTCTTC | CASSLGLAGGEQFF
- | TRBJ2-5 | - | TRBV28 | TGTGCCAGCAGTACAGGTCCTCAAGAGACCCAGTACTTC | CASSTGPQETQYF
TRBD2 | TRBJ2-1 | - | TRBV28 | TGTGCCAGCAGTCATAGACTAGCGGGAGGGCCAGTACAGTTCTTC | CASSHRLAGGPVQFF
- | TRBJ1-5 | - | TRBV9 | TGTGCCAGCAGCGTAGGAGGGGGGGGCATGGAGCCCCAGCATTTT | CASSVGGGGMEPQHF
- | TRBJ2-3 | - | TRBV7-3 | TGTGCCAGCAGCTTAACCCCAGGGGAGGCAGATACGCAGTATTTT | CASSLTPGEADTQYF
TRBD1 | TRBJ1-2 | - | TRBV7-9 | TGTGCCAGCAGCTTAACCCACAGGGGTGGGAACTATGGCTACACCTTC | CASSLTHRGGNYGYTF
TRBD1 | TRBJ1-5 | once | TRBV4-1 | TGCGCCAGCAGCCAACGTTGGGACAGCGATCAGCCCCAGCATTTT | CASSQRWDSDQPQHF
- | TRBJ1-2 | once | TRBV27 | TGTGCCAGCAGTTTAAGGCCCCGAGCTGGCTACACCTTC | CASSLRPRAGYTF
TRBD1 | TRBJ2-2 | - | TRBV29-1 | TGCAGCGCCGGGACAGGGGTACGGAACACCGGGGAGCTGTTTTTT | CSAGTGVRNTGELFF
TRBD1 | TRBJ1-1 | - | TRBV19 | TGTGCCAGTAGCAGAAATGGACAGGAGGGGGCTAAAGCTTTCTTT | CASSRNGQEGAKAFF
- | TRBJ1-1 | - | TRBV20-1 | TGCAGTGCAGGAGGGAACACTGAAGCTTTCTTT | CSAGGNTEAFF
- | TRBJ2-1 | - | TRBV5-4 | TGTGCCAGCAGCTTGGACCATTACAATGAGCAGTTCTTC | CASSLDHYNEQFF
- | TRBJ2-7 | - | TRBV5-1 | TGCGCCAGCAGCTTGTCGGGGGATCCAACCTACGAGCAGTACTTC | CASSLSGDPTYEQYF
- | TRBJ1-2 | many | TRBV2 | TGTGCCAGCAGTGAAACCGTCGATTGGGGCTACACCTTC | CASSETVDWGYTF
TRBD1 | TRBJ2-2 | - | TRBV6-5 | TGTGCCAGCAGTCTGACAGGGGCAAACACCGGGGAGCTGTTTTTT | CASSLTGANTGELFF
TRBD1 | TRBJ1-1 | - | TRBV28 | TGTGCCAGCAGCAGAGACAGGGGACGCGCTGAAGCTTTCTTT | CASSRDRGRAEAFF
- | TRBJ1-2 | - | TRBV6-1 | TGTGCCAGCAGTGAATACCGGAGTCAGGCAAAGGGATGGGGCTACACCTTC | CASSEYRSQAKGWGYTF
TRBD1 | TRBJ2-4 | - | TRBV28 | TGTGCCAGCAGTCGAAACAGGGAAGGGGGCTTAGCCAAAAACATTCAGTACTTC | CASSRNREGGLAKNIQYF
- | TRBJ2-7 | once | TRBV7-2 | TGTGCCAGCAGGACCCCAGGGTCCAACGAGCAGTACTTC | CASRTPGSNEQYF
- | TRBJ2-7 | - | TRBV29-1 | TGCAGCGCCGGGGCTAGCAGAAGCTCCTACGAGCAGTACTTC | CSAGASRSSYEQYF
TRBD2 | TRBJ2-1 | - | TRBV28 | TGTGCCAGCAGTCCCCCCCTGGGACTAGCGGAGGCCCTTTACAATGAGCAGTTCTTC | CASSPPLGLAEALYNEQFF
TRBD2 | TRBJ2-1 | few | TRBV12-5 | TGTGCTAGTGCGGCGCGGGAGGGCTTCTATGAGCAGTTCTTC | CASAAREGFYEQFF
- | TRBJ1-1 | - | TRBV28 | TGTGCCAGCCTTGGGTGGCCTGAAGCTTTCTTT | CASLGWPEAFF
- | TRBJ2-5 | - | TRBV18 | TGTGCCAGCTCATACAAGACCTCCGGCGAGACCCAGTACTTC | CASSYKTSGETQYF
- | TRBJ1-3 | - | TRBV7-3 | TGTGCCAGCAGCTTCTGGACAACTACACCTGGAAACACCATATATTTT | CASSFWTTTPGNTIYF
- | TRBJ1-2 | - | TRBV29-1 | TGCAGCGTTGAAGTCACGATTACTGGGCTATATGGCTACACCTTC | CSVEVTITGLYGYTF
- | TRBJ1-1 | - | TRBV20-1 | TGCAGTGCCACCCCCGCCGTTGGAGTTAAGTTT | CSATPAVGVKF
- | TRBJ2-5 | many | TRBV19 | TGTGCCAGTAGTATGCAGGGTGTCGGGACCCAGTACTTC | CASSMQGVGTQYF
TRBD1 | TRBJ2-7 | - | TRBV5-1 | TGCGCCAGCAGCTTCCGGGACAGAAGCTACGAGCGGTACTTC | CASSFRDRSYERYF
TRBD1 | TRBJ2-1 | - | TRBV11-2 | TGTGCCAGCAGCAGGGGACAGCTCAATGAGCAGTTCTTC | CASSRGQLNEQFF
TRBD1 | TRBJ1-5 | - | TRBV18 | TGTGCCAGCTCCCCACAGGGGGTGGATAGCAATCAGCCCCAGCATTTT | CASSPQGVDSNQPQHF
- | TRBJ1-2 | once | TRBV7-9 | TGTGCCAGCAGCTTAGCCCCAGAATCCTATGGCTACACCTTC | CASSLAPESYGYTF
TRBD2 | TRBJ2-7 | - | TRBV25-1 | TGTGCCAGCAGAGCGGGGGGGGAGCAGTACTTC | CASRAGGEQYF
- | TRBJ2-7 | few | TRBV21-1 | TGTGCCAGCAGCAAAGGGCGGGGGGAAGACTACGAGCAGTACTTC | CASSKGRGEDYEQYF
- | TRBJ2-7 | few | TRBV7-9 | TGTGCCAGCAGCTTAGACGTCGTGCCCTACGAGCAGTACTTC | CASSLDVVPYEQYF
TRBD2 | TRBJ2-7 | - | TRBV5-1 | TGCGCCAGCAAAACTTATCGCGGGCGGGGGGGCGACGAGCAGTACTTC | CASKTYRGRGGDEQYF
- | TRBJ1-2 | - | TRBV18 | TGTGCCAGCTCACCAGGTAATGGCTACACCTTC | CASSPGNGYTF
- | TRBJ1-1 | - | TRBV7-9 | TGTGCCAGCAGCTTAGGGGGTTGGGGGAAACGCACTGAAGCTTTCTTT | CASSLGGWGKRTEAFF
- | TRBJ1-1 | - | TRBV9 | TGTGCCAGCAGCGTAGGATCGTCTCCTGAAGCTTTCTTT | CASSVGSSPEAFF
- | TRBJ1-4 | once | TRBV5-1 | TGCGCCAGCAGTACGTCTCTCGGAGAAAAACTGTTTTTT | CASSTSLGEKLFF